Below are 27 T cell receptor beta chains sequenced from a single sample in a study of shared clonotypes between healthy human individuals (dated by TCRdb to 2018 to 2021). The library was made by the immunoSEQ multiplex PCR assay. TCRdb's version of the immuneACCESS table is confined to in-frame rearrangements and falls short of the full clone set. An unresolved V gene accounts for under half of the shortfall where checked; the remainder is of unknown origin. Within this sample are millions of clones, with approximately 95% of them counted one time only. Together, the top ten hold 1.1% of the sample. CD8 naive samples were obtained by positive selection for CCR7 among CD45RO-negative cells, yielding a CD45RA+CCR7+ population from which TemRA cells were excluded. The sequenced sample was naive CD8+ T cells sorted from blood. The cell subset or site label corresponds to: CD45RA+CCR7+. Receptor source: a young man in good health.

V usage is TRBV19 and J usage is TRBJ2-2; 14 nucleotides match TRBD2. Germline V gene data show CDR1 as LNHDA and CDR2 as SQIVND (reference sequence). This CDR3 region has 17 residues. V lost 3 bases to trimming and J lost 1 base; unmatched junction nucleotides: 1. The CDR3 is CASSMGLAGENTGELFF. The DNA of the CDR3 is TGTGCCAGTAGTATGGGACTAGCGGGGGAGAACACCGGGGAGCTGTTTTTT.

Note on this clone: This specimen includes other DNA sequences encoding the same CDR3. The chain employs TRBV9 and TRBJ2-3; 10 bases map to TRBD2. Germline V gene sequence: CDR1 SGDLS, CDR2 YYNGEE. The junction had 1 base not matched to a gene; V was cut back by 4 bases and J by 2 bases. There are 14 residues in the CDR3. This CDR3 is CASSLAGATDTQYF. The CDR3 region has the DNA TGTGCCAGCAGCCTAGCGGGGGCCACAGATACGCAGTATTTT.

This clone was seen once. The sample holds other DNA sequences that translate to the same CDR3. DNA for the CDR3: TGTGCCAGCAGCGTAGACGGCCTTAATGAAAAACTGTTTTTT. Translating gives CASSVDGLNEKLFF. V is TRBV9 and J is TRBJ1-4; D not certain. The CDR3 runs 14 residues. Germline values: CDR1 SGDLS, CDR2 YYNGEE. V gave up 0 bases and J gave up 4 bases, with 7 bases separating them.

CDR3 loop: CASSEGPGTGRYEQYF. The CDR3 nucleotides read TGTGCCAGCAGTGAAGGCCCGGGGACGGGTCGCTACGAGCAGTACTTC. The rearrangement links TRBV2 to TRBJ2-7; D could derive from TRBD1 or TRBD2 (5 bases each). Germline CDR1 is SNHLY and CDR2 is FYNNEI. The CDR3 has 16 residues. Trimming took 1 base from V and 3 from J, leaving 16 bases between them. Supplemented by reference TRBV2 and TRBJ2-7, the full variable domain reads EPEVTQTPSHQVTQMGQEVILRCVPISNHLYFYWYRQILGQKVEFLVSFYNNEISEKSEIFDDQFSVERPDGSNFTLKIRSTKLEDSAMYFCASSEGPGTGRYEQYFGPGTRLTVT.

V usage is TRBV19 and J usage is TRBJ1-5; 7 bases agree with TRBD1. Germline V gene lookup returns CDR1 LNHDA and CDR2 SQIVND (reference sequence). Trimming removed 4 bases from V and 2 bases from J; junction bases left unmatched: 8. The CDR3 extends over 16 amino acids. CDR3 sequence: CASSNRDSERNQPQHF. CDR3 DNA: TGTGCCAGTAGTAACAGGGACAGTGAGCGCAATCAGCCCCAGCATTTT.

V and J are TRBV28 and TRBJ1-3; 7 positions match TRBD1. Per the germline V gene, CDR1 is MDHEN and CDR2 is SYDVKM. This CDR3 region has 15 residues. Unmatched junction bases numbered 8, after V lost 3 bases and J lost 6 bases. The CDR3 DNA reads TGTGCCAGCAGTTTCGAGACAGGGCCCGTAAACACCATATATTTT. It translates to CASSFETGPVNTIYF.

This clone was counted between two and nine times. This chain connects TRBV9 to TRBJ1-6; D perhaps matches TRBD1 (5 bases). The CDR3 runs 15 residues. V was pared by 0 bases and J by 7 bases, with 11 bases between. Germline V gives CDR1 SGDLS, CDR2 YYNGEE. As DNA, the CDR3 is TGTGCCAGCAGCGTAGCCCCAGGGCTAAATTCACCCCTCCACTTT. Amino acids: CASSVAPGLNSPLHF. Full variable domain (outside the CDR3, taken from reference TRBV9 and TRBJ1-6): DSGVTQTPKHLITATGQRVTLRCSPRSGDLSVYWYQQSLDQGLQFLIQYYNGEERAKGNILERFSAQQFPDLHSELNLSSLELGDSALYFCASSVAPGLNSPLHFGNGTRLTVT.

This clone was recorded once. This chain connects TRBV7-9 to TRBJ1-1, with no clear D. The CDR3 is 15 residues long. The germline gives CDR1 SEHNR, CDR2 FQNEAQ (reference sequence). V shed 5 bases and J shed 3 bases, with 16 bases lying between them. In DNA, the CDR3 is TGTGCCAGCAGCCCAGGAACACTCCGGCACACTGAAGCTTTCTTT. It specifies CASSPGTLRHTEAFF. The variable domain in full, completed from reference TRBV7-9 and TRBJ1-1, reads DTGVSQNPRHKITKRGQNVTFRCDPISEHNRLYWYRQTLGQGPEFLTYFQNEAQLEKSRLLSDRFSAERPKGSFSTLEIQRTEQGDSAMYLCASSPGTLRHTEAFFGQGTRLTVV.

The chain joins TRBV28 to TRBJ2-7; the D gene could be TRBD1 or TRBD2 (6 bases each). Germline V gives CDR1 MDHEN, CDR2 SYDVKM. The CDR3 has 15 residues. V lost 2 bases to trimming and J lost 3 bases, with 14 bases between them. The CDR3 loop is CASSLPGALHYEQYF. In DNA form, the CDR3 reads TGTGCCAGCAGTTTACCGGGGGCGCTTCACTACGAGCAGTACTTC.

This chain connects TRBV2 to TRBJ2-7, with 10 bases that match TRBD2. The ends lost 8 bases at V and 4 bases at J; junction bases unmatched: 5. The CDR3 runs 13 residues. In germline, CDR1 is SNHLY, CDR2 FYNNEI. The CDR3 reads CASLAGEGYEQYF. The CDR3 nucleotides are TGTGCCAGCCTAGCGGGGGAAGGGTACGAGCAGTACTTC.

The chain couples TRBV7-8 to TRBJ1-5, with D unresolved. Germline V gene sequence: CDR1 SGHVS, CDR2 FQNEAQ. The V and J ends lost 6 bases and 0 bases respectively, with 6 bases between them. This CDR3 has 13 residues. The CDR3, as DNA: TGTGCCAGCAGTGCCGGTAGCAATCAGCCCCAGCATTTT. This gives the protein CASSAGSNQPQHF.

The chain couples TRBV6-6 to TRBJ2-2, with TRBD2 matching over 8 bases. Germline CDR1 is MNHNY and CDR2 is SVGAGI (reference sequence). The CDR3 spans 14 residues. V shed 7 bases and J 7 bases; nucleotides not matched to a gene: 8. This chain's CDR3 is CASTSGTRGGELFF. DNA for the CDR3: TGTGCCAGCACCTCCGGGACTAGGGGCGGGGAGCTGTTTTTT.

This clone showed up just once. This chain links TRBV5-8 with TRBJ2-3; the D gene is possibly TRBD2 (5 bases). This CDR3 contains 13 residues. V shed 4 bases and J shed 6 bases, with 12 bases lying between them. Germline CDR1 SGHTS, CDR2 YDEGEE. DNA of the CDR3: TGTGCCAGCAGCGCGCCGTGGAGGGATACGCAGTATTTT. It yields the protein CASSAPWRDTQYF.

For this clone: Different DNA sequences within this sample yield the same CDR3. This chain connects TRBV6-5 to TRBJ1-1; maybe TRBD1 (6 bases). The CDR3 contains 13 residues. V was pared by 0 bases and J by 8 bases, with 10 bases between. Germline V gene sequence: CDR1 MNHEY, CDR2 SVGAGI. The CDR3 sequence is CASSYSGGAEAFF. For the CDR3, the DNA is TGTGCCAGCAGTTACTCCGGGGGCGCGGAAGCTTTCTTT.

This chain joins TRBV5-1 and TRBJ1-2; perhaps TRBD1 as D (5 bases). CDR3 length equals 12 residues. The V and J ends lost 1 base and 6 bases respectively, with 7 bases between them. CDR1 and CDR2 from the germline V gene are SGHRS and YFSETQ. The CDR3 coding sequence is TGCGCCAGCAGCTTGCAAGGGGATGGCTACACCTTC. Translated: CASSLQGDGYTF.

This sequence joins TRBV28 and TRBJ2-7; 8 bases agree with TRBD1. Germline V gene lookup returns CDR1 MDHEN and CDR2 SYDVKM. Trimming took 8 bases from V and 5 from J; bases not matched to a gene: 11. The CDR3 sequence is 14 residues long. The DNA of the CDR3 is TGTGCCAGCGCTATTACAGGGGGTGGCGACGAGCAGTACTTC. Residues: CASAITGGGDEQYF.

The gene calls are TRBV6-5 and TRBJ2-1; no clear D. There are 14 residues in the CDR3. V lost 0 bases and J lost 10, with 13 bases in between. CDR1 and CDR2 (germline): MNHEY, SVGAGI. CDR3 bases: TGTGCCAGCAGTTACTCCGGTTACAACCAGGAGCAGTTCTTC. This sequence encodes CASSYSGYNQEQFF.

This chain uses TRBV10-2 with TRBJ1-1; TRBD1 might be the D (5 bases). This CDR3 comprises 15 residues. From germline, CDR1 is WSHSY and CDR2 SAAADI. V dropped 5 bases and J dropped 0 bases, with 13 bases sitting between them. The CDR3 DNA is TGCGCCAGCAGTTACTTGGACACCTTGAACACTGAAGCTTTCTTT. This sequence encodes CASSYLDTLNTEAFF.

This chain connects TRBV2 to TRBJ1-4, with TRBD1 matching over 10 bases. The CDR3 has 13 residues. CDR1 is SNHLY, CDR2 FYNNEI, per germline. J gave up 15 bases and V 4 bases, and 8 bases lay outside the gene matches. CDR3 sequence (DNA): TGTGCCAGCAGTGGACAGGGGGCCCGGATAGTGTTTTTT. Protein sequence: CASSGQGARIVFF. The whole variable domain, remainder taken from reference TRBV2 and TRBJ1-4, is EPEVTQTPSHQVTQMGQEVILRCVPISNHLYFYWYRQILGQKVEFLVSFYNNEISEKSEIFDDQFSVERPDGSNFTLKIRSTKLEDSAMYFCASSGQGARIVFFGSGTQLSVL.

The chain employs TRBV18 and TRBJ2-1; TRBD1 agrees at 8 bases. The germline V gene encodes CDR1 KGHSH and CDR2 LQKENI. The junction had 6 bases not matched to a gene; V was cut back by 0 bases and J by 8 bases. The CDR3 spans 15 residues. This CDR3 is CASSPPTGESDEQFF. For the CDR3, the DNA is TGTGCCAGCTCACCACCGACAGGGGAGAGCGATGAGCAGTTCTTC.

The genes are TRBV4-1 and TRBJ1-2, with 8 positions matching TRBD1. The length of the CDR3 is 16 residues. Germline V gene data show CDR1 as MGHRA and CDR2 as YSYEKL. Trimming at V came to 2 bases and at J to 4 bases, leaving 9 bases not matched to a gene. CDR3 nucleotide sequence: TGCGCCAGCAGCCAACCTGAAGGACAGGGAGGCTATGGCTACACCTTC. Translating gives CASSQPEGQGGYGYTF.

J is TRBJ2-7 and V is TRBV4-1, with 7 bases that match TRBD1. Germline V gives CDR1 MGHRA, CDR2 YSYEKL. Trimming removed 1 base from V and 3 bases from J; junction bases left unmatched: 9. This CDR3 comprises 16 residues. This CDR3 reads CASSQGAGTESYEQYF. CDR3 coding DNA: TGCGCCAGCAGCCAAGGGGCCGGGACAGAGAGCTACGAGCAGTACTTC.

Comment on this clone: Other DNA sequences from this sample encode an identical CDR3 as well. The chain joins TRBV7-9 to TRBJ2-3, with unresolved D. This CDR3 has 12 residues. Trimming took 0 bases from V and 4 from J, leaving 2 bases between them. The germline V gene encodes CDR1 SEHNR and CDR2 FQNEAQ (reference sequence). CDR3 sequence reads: CASSLAPDTQYF. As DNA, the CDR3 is TGTGCCAGCAGCTTAGCCCCAGATACGCAGTATTTT.

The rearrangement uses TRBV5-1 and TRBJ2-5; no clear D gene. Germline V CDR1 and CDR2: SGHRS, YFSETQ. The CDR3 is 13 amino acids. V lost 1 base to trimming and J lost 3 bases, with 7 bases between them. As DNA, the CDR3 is TGCGCCAGCAGCTTGTGGCAGGAAGAGACCCAGTACTTC. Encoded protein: CASSLWQEETQYF.

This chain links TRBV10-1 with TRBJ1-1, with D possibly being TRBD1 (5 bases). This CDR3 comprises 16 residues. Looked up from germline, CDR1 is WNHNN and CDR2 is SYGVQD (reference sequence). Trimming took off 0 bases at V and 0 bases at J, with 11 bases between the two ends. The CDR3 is CASSESGTGMNTEAFF. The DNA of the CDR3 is TGCGCCAGCAGTGAGTCCGGGACGGGGATGAACACTGAAGCTTTCTTT.

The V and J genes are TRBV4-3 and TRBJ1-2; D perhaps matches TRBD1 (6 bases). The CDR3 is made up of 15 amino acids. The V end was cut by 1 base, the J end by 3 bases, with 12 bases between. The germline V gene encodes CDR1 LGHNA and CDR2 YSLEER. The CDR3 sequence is CASSQAREGDYGYTF. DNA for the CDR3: TGCGCCAGCAGCCAAGCAAGAGAGGGGGACTATGGCTACACCTTC.

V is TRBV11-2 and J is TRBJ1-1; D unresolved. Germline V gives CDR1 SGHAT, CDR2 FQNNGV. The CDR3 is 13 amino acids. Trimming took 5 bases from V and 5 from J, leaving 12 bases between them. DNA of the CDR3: TGTGCCAGCAGCCCGCAGGAGAGGACTGAAGCTTTCTTT. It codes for CASSPQERTEAFF.